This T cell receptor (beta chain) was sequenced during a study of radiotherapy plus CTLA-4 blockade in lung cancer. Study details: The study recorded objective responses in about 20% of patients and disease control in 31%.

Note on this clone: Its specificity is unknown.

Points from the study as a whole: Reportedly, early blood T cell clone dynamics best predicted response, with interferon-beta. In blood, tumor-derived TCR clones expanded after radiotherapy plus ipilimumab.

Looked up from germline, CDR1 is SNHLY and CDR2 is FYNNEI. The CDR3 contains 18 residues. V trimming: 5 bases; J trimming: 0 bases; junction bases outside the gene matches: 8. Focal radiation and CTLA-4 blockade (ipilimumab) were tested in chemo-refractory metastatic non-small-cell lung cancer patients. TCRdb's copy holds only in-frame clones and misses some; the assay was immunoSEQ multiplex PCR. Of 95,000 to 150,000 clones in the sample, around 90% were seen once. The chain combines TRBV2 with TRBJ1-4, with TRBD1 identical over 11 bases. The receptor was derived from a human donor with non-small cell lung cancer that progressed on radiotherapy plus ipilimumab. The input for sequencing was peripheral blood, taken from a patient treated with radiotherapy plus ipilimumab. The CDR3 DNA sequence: TGTGCCAGCAGTTTCGGGACAGGGGGGTTAGCAACTAATGAAAAACTGTTTTTT. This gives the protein CASSFGTGGLATNEKLFF.